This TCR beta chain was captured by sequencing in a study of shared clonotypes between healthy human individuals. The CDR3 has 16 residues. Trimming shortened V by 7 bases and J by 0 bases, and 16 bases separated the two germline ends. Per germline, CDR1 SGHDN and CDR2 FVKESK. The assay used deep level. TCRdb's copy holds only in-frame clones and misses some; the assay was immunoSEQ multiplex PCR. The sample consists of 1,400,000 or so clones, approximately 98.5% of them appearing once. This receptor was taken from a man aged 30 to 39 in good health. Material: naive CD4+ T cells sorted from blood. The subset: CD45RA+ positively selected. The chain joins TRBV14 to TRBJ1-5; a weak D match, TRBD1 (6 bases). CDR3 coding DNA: TGTGCCAGCAACGGGACAAGGACTTATAGCAATCAGCCCCAGCATTTT. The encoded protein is CASNGTRTYSNQPQHF. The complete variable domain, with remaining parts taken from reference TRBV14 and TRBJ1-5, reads EAGVTQFPSHSVIEKGQTVTLRCDPISGHDNLYWYRRVMGKEIKFLLHFVKESKQDESGMPNNRFLAERTGGTYSTLKVQPAELEDSGVYFCASNGTRTYSNQPQHFGDGTRLSIL.